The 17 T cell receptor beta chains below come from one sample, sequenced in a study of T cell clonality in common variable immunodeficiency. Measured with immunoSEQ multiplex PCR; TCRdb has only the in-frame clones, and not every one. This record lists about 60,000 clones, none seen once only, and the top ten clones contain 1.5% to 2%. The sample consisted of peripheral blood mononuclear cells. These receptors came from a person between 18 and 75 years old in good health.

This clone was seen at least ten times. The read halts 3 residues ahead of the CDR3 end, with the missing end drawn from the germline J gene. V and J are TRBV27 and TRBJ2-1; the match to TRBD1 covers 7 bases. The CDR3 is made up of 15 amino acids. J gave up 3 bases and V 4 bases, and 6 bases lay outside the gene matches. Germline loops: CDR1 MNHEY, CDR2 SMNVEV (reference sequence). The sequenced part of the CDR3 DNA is TGTGCCAGCAGTTCGGGACAGACCAGCTACAATGAG. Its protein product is CASSSGQTSYNE. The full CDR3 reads CASSSGQTSYNEQFF.

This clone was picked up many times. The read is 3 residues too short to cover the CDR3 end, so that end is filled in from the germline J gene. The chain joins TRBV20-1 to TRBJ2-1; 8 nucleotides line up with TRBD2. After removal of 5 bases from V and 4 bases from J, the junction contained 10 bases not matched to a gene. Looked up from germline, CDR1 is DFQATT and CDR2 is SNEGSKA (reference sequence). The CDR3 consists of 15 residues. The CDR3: CSADRKSGRYNEQFF. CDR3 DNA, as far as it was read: TGCAGTGCTGATCGGAAGAGCGGGAGATACAATGAG.

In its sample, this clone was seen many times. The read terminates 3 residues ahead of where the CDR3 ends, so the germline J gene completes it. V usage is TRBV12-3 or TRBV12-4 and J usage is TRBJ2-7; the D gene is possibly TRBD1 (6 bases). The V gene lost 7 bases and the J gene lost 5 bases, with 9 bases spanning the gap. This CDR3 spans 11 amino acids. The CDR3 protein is CASKGGNEQYF. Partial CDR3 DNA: TGTGCCAGCAAAGGGGGTAACGAG.

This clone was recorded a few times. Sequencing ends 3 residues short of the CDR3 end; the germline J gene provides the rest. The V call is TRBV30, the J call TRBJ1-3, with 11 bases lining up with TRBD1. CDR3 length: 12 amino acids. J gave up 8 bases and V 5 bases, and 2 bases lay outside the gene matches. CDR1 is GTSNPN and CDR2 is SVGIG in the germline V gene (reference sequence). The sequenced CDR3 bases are TGTGCCTGGGGGACAGGGGGGCACACC. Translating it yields CAWGTGGHT. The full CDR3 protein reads CAWGTGGHTIYF.

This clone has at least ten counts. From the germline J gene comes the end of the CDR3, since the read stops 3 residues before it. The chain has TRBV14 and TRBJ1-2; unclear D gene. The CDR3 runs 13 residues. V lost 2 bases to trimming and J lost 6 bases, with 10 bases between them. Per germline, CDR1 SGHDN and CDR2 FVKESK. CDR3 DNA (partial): TGTGCCAGCAGCCAATTCCGAAGGGATGGC. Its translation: CASSQFRRDG. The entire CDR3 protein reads CASSQFRRDGYTF. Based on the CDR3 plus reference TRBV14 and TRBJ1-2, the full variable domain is EAGVTQFPSHSVIEKGQTVTLRCDPISGHDNLYWYRRVMGKEIKFLLHFVKESKQDESGMPNNRFLAERTGGTYSTLKVQPAELEDSGVYFCASSQFRRDGYTFGSGTRLTVV.

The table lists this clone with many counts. This chain's CDR3 is CASSPRQDPNTEAFF. The CDR3 DNA, read in part, is TGTGCCAGCTCACCGAGACAGGACCCGAACACTGAA. This chain links TRBV18 with TRBJ1-1; TRBD1 is a possible D gene (6 bases). The read comes to an end 3 residues before the CDR3 does, leaving the germline J gene to fill in the end. Germline-derived CDR1 and CDR2 are KGHSH and LQKENI. This CDR3 contains 15 residues. Trimming pared 3 bases from V and 1 base from J, leaving 12 bases between.

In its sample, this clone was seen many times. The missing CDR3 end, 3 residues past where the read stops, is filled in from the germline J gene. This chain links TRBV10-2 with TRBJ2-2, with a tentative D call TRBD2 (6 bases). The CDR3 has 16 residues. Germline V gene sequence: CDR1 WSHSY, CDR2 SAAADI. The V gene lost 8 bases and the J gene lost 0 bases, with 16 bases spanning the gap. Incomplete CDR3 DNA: TGCGCCAGCTCCGAGCGGGCGGGCGCGAACACCGGGGAG. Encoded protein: CASSERAGANTGE. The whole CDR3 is CASSERAGANTGELFF.

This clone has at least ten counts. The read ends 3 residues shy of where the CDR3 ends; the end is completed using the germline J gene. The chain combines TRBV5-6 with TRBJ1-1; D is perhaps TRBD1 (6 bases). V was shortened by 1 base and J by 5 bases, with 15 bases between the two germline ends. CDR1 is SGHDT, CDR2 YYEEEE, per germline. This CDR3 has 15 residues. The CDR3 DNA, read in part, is TGTGCCAGCAGCTTGTTGAACGTGAGGGGGACTGAA. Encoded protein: CASSLLNVRGTE. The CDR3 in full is CASSLLNVRGTEAFF. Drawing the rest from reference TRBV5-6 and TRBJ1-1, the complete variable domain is DAGVTQSPTHLIKTRGQQVTLRCSPKSGHDTVSWYQQALGQGPQFIFQYYEEEERQRGNFPDRFSGHQFPNYSSELNVNALLLGDSALYLCASSLLNVRGTEAFFGQGTRLTVV.

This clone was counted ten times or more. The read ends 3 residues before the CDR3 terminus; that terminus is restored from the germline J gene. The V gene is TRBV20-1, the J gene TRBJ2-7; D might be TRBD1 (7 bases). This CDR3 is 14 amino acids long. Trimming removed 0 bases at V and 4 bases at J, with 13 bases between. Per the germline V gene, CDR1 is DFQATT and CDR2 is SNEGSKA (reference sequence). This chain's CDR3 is CSARDAGGLYEQYF. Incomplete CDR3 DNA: TGCAGTGCTAGAGACGCAGGGGGGTTATACGAG.

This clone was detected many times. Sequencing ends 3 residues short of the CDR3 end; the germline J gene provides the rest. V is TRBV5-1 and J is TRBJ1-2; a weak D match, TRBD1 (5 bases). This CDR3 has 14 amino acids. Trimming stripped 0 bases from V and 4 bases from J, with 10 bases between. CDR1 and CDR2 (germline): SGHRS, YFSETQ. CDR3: CASSLGGDFYGYTF. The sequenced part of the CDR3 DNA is TGCGCCAGCAGCTTGGGAGGGGACTTCTATGGC.

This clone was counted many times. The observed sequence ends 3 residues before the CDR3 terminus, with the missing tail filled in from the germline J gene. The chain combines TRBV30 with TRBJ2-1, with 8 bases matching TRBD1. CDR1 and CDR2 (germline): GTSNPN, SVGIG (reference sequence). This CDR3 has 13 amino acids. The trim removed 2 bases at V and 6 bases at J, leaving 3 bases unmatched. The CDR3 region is CAWSLTGVNEQFF. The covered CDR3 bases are TGTGCCTGGAGTTTGACAGGGGTCAATGAG.

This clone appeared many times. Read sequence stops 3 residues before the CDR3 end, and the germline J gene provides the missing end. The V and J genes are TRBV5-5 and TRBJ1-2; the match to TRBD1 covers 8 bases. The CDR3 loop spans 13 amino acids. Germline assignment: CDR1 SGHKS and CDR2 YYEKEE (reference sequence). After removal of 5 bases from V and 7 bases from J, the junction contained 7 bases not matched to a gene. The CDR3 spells CASRQGGIGGYTF. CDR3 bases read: TGTGCCAGCAGACAGGGGGGCATTGGTGGC. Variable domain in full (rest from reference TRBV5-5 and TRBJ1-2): DAGVTQSPTHLIKTRGQQVTLRCSPISGHKSVSWYQQVLGQGPQFIFQYYEKEERGRGNFPDRFSARQFPNYSSELNVNALLLGDSALYLCASRQGGIGGYTFGSGTRLTVV.

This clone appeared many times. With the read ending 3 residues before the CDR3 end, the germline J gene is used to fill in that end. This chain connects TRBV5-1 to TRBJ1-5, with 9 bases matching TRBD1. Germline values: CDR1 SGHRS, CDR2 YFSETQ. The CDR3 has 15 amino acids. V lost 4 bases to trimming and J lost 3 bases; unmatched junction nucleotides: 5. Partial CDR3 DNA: TGCGCCAGCAGCACGGGACAGGGTCCCAATCAGCCC. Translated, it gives CASSTGQGPNQP. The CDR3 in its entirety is CASSTGQGPNQPQHF. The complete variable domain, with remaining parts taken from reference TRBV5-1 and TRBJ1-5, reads KAGVTQTPRYLIKTRGQQVTLSCSPISGHRSVSWYQQTPGQGLQFLFEYFSETQRNKGNFPGRFSGRQFSNSRSEMNVSTLELGDSALYLCASSTGQGPNQPQHFGDGTRLSIL.

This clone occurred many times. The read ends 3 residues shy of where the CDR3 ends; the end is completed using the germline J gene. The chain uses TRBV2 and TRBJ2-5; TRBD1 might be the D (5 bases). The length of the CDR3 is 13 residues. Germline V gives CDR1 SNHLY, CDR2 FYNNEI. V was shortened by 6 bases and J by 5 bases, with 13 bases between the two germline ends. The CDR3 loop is CASRSRAVETQYF. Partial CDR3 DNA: TGTGCCAGCAGGTCCAGGGCAGTGGAGACC.

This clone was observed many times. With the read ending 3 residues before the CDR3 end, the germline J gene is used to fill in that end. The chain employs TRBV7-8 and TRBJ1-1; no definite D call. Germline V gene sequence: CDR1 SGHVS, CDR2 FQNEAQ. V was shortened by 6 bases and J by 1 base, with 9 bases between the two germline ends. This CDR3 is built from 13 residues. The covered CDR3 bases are TGTGCCAGCAGAAGAGAGGGGAACACTGAA. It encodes CASRREGNTE. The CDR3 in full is CASRREGNTEAFF.

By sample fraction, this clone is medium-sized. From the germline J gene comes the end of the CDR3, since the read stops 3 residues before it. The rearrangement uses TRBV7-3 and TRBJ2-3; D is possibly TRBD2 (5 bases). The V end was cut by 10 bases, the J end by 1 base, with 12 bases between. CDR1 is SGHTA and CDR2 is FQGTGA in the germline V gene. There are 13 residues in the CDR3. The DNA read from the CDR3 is TGTGCCACTTCGGACTCACGCACAGATACG. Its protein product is CATSDSRTDT. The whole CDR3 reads CATSDSRTDTQYF.

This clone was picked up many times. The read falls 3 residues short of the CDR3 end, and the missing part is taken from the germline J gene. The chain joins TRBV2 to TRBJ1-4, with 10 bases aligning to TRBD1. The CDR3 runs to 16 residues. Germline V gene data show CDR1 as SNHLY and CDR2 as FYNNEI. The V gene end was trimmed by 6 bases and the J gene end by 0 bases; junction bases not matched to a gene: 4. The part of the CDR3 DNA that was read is TGTGCCAGCAGCGCCGGGACAGGGGCAACTAATGAAAAA. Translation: CASSAGTGATNEK. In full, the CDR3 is CASSAGTGATNEKLFF.